This is a list of T cell receptor beta chains from one sample in a study of T cells in localized non-small cell lung cancer. Here immunoSEQ multiplex PCR was the method, and the copy in TCRdb shows in-frame clones only, minus some. The sample has 55,000 to 65,000 clones, around 90% seen once. The input for sequencing was peripheral blood, taken before any cancer treatment. These receptors were collected from a man aged 40-75 years with stage I squamous cell lung carcinoma. Both conserved end residues are part of each CDR3. D genes are given only for firm matches. Where a row states a size, it is once, few, many or the class of an expanded clone; other rows omit it.

D: .; V: TRBV9; J: TRBJ1-5; size: .; DNA: TGTGCCAGCAGCGTTGGGGGGAGTCAGCCCCAGCATTTT; CDR3: CASSVGGSQPQHF
D: .; V: TRBV28; J: TRBJ1-5; size: .; DNA: TGTGCCAGCAGTTTAGAGGCTAAGCCCCAGCATTTT; CDR3: CASSLEAKPQHF
D: TRBD2; V: TRBV7-2; J: TRBJ2-1; size: once; DNA: TGTGCCAGCAGCCTATGGACTAGCGTAACCTACAATGAGCAGTTCTTC; CDR3: CASSLWTSVTYNEQFF
D: .; V: TRBV23-1; J: TRBJ2-7; size: .; DNA: TGCGCCAGCAGTCAAGGGGTACATCGTAAGGTCTACGAGCAGTACTTC; CDR3: CASSQGVHRKVYEQYF
D: .; V: TRBV18; J: TRBJ1-2; size: .; DNA: TGTGCCAGCTCACCTTATGACGGGGGGCGGGCCGGCTACACCTTC; CDR3: CASSPYDGGRAGYTF
D: .; V: TRBV14; J: TRBJ2-1; size: .; DNA: TGTGCCAGCAGCCACCTGGGGACTGTGGTTGTCAATGAGCAGTTCTTC; CDR3: CASSHLGTVVVNEQFF
D: TRBD2; V: TRBV30; J: TRBJ2-5; size: .; DNA: TGTGCCTGGAGTGCCGGGACTAGCGGGAGGGAAGAGACCCAGTACTTC; CDR3: CAWSAGTSGREETQYF
D: .; V: TRBV29-1; J: TRBJ1-1; size: .; DNA: TGCAGCGCCCGAACGGGTAACACTGAAGCTTTCTTT; CDR3: CSARTGNTEAFF
D: .; V: TRBV18; J: TRBJ2-1; size: .; DNA: TGTGCCAGCTCACCACCGTTGGAGAGACAGTTCTTC; CDR3: CASSPPLERQFF
D: TRBD2; V: TRBV6-6; J: TRBJ2-1; size: once; DNA: TGTGCCAGCAGCCTAAGGAGACTAGCGTCGTACAATGAGCAGTTCTTC; CDR3: CASSLRRLASYNEQFF
D: TRBD2; V: TRBV10-3; J: TRBJ2-3; size: .; DNA: TGTGCCATCACCCAATTCCGGACTAGCGGGAGGGTTGTAGATACGCAGTATTTT; CDR3: CAITQFRTSGRVVDTQYF
D: TRBD1; V: TRBV4-2; J: TRBJ1-1; size: .; DNA: TGTGCCAGCAGCCTGCCTATCACAGGGGGGACTGAAGCTTTCTTT; CDR3: CASSLPITGGTEAFF
D: .; V: TRBV20-1; J: TRBJ2-7; size: .; DNA: TGCAGTGTGAGCGGAGATTACGAGCAGTACTTC; CDR3: CSVSGDYEQYF
D: .; V: TRBV7-8; J: TRBJ1-6; size: .; DNA: TGTGCCAGCAGCCCTACCGGCGGGGGGATGAATTCACCCCTCCACTTT; CDR3: CASSPTGGGMNSPLHF
D: .; V: TRBV27; J: TRBJ2-4; size: .; DNA: TGTGCCAGCAGTTTAAGGCAGAAAAACATTCAGTACTTC; CDR3: CASSLRQKNIQYF
D: .; V: TRBV28; J: TRBJ2-5; size: .; DNA: TGTGCCAGCACTTATTCCGCCATGGAGACCCAGTACTTC; CDR3: CASTYSAMETQYF
D: .; V: TRBV11-3; J: TRBJ2-2; size: .; DNA: TGTGCCAGCAGCCCGGGGGAACTAGAGGTCGGGGAGCTGTTTTTT; CDR3: CASSPGELEVGELFF
D: .; V: TRBV7-6; J: TRBJ2-5; size: .; DNA: TGTGCCAGCAGCTTAGGGGCTAGTCAAGAGACCCAGTACTTC; CDR3: CASSLGASQETQYF
D: .; V: TRBV4-3; J: TRBJ2-1; size: .; DNA: TGCGCCAGCAGCCAAGATTTATTGGGGCTAGGTTCCAATGAGCAGTTCTTC; CDR3: CASSQDLLGLGSNEQFF
D: TRBD2; V: TRBV28; J: TRBJ2-7; size: few; DNA: TGTGCCAGCACCGGGGGGGCGGAGGGATACGAGCAGTACTTC; CDR3: CASTGGAEGYEQYF
D: .; V: TRBV5-8; J: TRBJ1-3; size: .; DNA: TGTGCCAGCAGCTTGAGGAGGCCTGGAAACACCATATATTTT; CDR3: CASSLRRPGNTIYF
D: .; V: TRBV28; J: TRBJ2-3; size: .; DNA: TGTGCCAGCAGTTCCCCTACAGATACGCAGTATTTT; CDR3: CASSSPTDTQYF
D: .; V: TRBV4-1; J: TRBJ2-7; size: few; DNA: TGCGCCAGCAGCCAAGAAGGTCAGATATACGAGCAGTACTTC; CDR3: CASSQEGQIYEQYF
D: .; V: TRBV19; J: TRBJ1-1; size: few; DNA: TGTGCCAGTAGTGGCCGACAGGACACTGAAGCTTTCTTT; CDR3: CASSGRQDTEAFF
D: TRBD1; V: TRBV9; J: TRBJ1-2; size: .; DNA: TGTGCCAGCAGCAAAACAGGGGGCGCATTCTATGGCTACACCTTC; CDR3: CASSKTGGAFYGYTF
D: .; V: TRBV6-1; J: TRBJ1-5; size: .; DNA: TGTGCCAGCAGTGAATTGGGAGGGCATCAGCCCCAGCATTTT; CDR3: CASSELGGHQPQHF
D: TRBD2; V: TRBV19; J: TRBJ2-7; size: few; DNA: TGTGCCAGTAGTTCGTCGACTAGCGGGGGCCCCTACGAGCAGTACTTC; CDR3: CASSSSTSGGPYEQYF